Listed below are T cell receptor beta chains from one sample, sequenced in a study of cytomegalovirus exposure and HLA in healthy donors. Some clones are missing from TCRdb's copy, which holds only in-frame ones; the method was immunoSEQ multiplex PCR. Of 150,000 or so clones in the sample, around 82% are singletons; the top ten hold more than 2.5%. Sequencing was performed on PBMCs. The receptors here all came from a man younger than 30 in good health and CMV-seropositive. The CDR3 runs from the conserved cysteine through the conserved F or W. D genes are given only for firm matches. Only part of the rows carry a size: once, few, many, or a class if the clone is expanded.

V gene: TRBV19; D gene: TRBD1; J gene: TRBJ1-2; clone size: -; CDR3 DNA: TGTGCCACCTCCGGTGGGGGGACAGCTGATGGCTACACCTTC; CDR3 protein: CATSGGGTADGYTF
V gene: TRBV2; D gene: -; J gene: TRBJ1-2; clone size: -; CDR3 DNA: TGTGCCAGCAGCGGGTCGCCAGGGTATGGCTACACCTTC; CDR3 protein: CASSGSPGYGYTF
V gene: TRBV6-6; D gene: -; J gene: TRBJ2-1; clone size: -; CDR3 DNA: TGTGCCAGCAGTTCTGGGGCCCAAAGAAATGAGCAGTTCTTC; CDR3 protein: CASSSGAQRNEQFF
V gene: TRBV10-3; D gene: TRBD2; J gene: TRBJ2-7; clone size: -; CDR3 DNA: TGTGCCATCAGTGACCTACCGGGACTAGCGGGAATTTCCTCCTACGAGCAGTACTTC; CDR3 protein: CAISDLPGLAGISSYEQYF
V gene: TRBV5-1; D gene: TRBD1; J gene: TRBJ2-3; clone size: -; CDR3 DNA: TGCGCCAGCAGCTCAGACAGGGGAGATACGCAGTATTTT; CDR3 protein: CASSSDRGDTQYF
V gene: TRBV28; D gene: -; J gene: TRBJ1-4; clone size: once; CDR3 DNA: TGTGCCAGCAGAAACAGGTTTAATGAAAAACTGTTTTTT; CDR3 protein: CASRNRFNEKLFF
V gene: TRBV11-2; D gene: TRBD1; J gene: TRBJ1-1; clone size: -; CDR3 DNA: TGTGCCAGCAGCCAATATCAGGGGGGTGAAGCTTTCTTT; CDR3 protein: CASSQYQGGEAFF
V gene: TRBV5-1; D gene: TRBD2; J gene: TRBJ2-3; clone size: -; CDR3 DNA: TGCGCCAGCACCCTGGGGGCTAGCGGGAGAGGAGATACGCAGTATTTT; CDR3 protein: CASTLGASGRGDTQYF
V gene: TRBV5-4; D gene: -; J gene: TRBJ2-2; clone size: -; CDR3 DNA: TGTGCCAGCAGTCCCAGGGGTGGAACCGGGGAGCTGTTTTTT; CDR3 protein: CASSPRGGTGELFF
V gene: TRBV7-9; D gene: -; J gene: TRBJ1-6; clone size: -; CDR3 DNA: TGTGCCAGCAGCTCCGCCGCAGGGGACGATTCACCCCTCCACTTT; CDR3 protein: CASSSAAGDDSPLHF
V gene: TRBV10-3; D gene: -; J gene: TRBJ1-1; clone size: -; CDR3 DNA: TGTGCCATCAGTGAGGGACAGATGAACACTGAAGCTTTCTTT; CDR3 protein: CAISEGQMNTEAFF
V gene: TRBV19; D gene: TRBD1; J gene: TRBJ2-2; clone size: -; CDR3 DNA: TGTGCCAGTAGACCAAATTACAGGGGCAGAACCGGGGAGCTGTTTTTT; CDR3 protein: CASRPNYRGRTGELFF
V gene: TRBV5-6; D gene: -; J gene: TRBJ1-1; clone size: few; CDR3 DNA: TGTGCCAGCAGCTTGTTTCGGGGGGTTCTGAACACTGAAGCTTTCTTT; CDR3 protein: CASSLFRGVLNTEAFF
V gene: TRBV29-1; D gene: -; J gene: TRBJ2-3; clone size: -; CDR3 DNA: TGCAGCGCCCCGGTACCCTTTTCGGGAGATACGCAGTATTTT; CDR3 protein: CSAPVPFSGDTQYF
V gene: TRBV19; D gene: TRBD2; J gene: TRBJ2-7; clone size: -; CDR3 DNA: TGTGCCAGTAGTGCCGCTGGCGGGAGGGACTACGAGCAGTACTTC; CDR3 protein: CASSAAGGRDYEQYF
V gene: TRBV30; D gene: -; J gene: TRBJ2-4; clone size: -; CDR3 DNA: TGTGCCTGGGTCGGACAGCTATCGAACATTCAGTACTTC; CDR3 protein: CAWVGQLSNIQYF
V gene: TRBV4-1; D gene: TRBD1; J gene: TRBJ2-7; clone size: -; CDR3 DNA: TGCGCCAGCAGCCAAGCCGGGACAGGGGGCTACGAGCAGTACTTC; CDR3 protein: CASSQAGTGGYEQYF
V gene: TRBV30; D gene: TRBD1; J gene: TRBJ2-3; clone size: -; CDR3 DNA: TGTGCCTGGAGTGCCAAGACAGGGGACGCAGATACGCAGTATTTT; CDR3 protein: CAWSAKTGDADTQYF
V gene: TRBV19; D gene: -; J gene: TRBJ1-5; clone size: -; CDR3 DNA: TGTGCCAGTAGTCCCCTGGGTCGCGGTAGTCAGCCCCAGCATTTT; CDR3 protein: CASSPLGRGSQPQHF
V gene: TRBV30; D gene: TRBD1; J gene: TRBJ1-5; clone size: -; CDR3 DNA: TGTGCCTGGAGTGAACAGGGACAGGGTGACAATCAGCCCCAGCATTTT; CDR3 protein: CAWSEQGQGDNQPQHF
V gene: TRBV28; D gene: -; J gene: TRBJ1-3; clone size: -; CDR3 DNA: TGTGCCAGCAGTCCCAGGGTGGGGCTCTCTGGAAACACCATATATTTT; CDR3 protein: CASSPRVGLSGNTIYF
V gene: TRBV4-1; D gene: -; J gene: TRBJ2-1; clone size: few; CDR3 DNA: TGCGCCAGCAGCCAAGAAGGCGGAGCCTACAATGAGCAGTTCTTC; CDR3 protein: CASSQEGGAYNEQFF
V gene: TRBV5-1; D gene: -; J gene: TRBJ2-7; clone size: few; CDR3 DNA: TGCGCCAGCAGCTTAGAGAGCCCCTACGAGCAGTACTTC; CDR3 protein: CASSLESPYEQYF
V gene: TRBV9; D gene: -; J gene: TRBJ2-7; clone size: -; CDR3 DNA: TGTGCCAGCAGCGTAAAAGACAGCTACGAGCAGTACTTC; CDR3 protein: CASSVKDSYEQYF
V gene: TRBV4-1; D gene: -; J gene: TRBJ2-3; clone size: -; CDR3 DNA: TGCGCCAGCAGCCAAGGAAGGCCGGGAAGGGGCACAGATACGCAGTATTTT; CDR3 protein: CASSQGRPGRGTDTQYF
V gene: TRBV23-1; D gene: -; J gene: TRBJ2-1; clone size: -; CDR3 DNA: TGCGCCAGCCCCCTCCTAACCCCACCGACAATTTACAATGAGCAGTTCTTC; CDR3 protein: CASPLLTPPTIYNEQFF
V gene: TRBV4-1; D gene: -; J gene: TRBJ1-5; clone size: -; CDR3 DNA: TGCGCCAGCAGCCAAGTATATCCGACTGATAGCAATCAGCCCCAGCATTTT; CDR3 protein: CASSQVYPTDSNQPQHF
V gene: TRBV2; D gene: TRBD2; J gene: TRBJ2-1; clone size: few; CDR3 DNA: TGTGCCAGCAGTGGCCGGACTAGCGGGACCGGCGATGAGCAGTTCTTC; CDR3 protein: CASSGRTSGTGDEQFF
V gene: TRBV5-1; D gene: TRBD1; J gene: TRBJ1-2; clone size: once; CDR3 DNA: TGCGCCAGCAGCCTTACGGTATACAGGGGGGTTGGTGGCTACACCTTC; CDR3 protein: CASSLTVYRGVGGYTF
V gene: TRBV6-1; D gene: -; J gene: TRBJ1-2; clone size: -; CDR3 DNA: TGTGCCAGCAGTGAAGCCGCAGGGGCAAACTATGGCTACACCTTC; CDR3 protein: CASSEAAGANYGYTF
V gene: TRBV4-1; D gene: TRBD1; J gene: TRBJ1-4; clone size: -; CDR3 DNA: TGCGCCAGCAGCCAAACGGGACAGGCAAATGAAAAACTGTTTTTT; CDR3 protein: CASSQTGQANEKLFF
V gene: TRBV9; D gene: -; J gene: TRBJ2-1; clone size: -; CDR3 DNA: TGTGCCAGCAGCTACCTAGCTAGCGATAATGAGCAGTTCTTC; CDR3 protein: CASSYLASDNEQFF
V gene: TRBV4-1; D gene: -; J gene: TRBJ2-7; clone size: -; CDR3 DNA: TGCGCCAGCAGCCAAGATCAGGGGACCTCCTACGAGCAGTACTTC; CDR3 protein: CASSQDQGTSYEQYF
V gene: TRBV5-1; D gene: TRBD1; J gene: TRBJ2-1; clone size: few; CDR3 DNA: TGCGCCAGCGGGGCAGGGGGCCATGAGCAGTTCTTC; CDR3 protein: CASGAGGHEQFF
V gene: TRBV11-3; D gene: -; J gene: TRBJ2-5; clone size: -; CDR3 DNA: TGTGCCAGCAGCCCCTTGGGGACCCGGGAGGAGACCCAGTACTTC; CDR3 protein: CASSPLGTREETQYF
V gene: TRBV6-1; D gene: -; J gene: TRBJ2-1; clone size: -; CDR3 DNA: TGTGCCAGCAGTCAGCGGGCCTCCTCCTACAATGAGCAGTTCTTC; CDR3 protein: CASSQRASSYNEQFF
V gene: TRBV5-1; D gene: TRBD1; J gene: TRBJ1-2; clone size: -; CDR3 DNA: TGCGCCAGCAGCTTTTCACAGGGGAACTATGGCTACACCTTC; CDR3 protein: CASSFSQGNYGYTF
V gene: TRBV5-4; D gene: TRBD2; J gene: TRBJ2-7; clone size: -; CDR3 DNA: TGTGCCAGCAGCTTGGAAGCGGGATCGCACGAGCAGTACTTC; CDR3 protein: CASSLEAGSHEQYF
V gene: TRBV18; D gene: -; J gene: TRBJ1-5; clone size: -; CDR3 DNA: TGTGCCAGCTCCGGGGGAGGGAGCAATCAGCCCCAGCATTTT; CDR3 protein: CASSGGGSNQPQHF
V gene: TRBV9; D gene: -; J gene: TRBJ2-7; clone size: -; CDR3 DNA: TGTGCCAGCAGCGGAAGCGGGTCCTACGAGCAGTACTTC; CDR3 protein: CASSGSGSYEQYF
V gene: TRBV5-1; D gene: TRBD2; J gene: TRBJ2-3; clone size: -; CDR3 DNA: TGCGCCAGCAGCGGGGGGGGGAGAAGCACAGATACGCAGTATTTT; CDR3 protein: CASSGGGRSTDTQYF